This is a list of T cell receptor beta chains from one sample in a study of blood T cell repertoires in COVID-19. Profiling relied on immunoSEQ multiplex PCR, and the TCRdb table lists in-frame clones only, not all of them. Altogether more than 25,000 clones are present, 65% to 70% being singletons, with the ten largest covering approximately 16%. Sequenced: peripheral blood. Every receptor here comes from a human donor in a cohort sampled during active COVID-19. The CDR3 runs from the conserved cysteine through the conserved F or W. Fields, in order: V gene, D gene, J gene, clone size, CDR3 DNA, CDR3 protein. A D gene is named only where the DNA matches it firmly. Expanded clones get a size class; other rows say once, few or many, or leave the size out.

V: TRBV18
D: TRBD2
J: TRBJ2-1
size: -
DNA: TGTGCCAGCTCACCTTCCGGGACTAGATCCGACGAGCAGTTCTTC
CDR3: CASSPSGTRSDEQFF

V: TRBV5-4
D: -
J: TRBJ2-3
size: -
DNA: TGTGCCAGCAGCTTGTCAGGGTTGAGGGATACGCAGTATTTT
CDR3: CASSLSGLRDTQYF

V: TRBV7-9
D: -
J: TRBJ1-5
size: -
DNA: TGTGCCAGCAGCTTAGCAGGGGCCGGTCAGCCCCAGCATTTT
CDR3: CASSLAGAGQPQHF

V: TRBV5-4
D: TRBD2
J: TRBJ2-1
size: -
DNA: TGTGCCAGCAGCATACTAGCGGGGAGCCGTGGGGGGGGCGTCTACAATGAGCAGTTCTTC
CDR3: CASSILAGSRGGGVYNEQFF

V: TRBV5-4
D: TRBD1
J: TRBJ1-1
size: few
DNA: TGTGCCAGCAGCACGGGACAGGGGAACACTGAAGCTTTCTTT
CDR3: CASSTGQGNTEAFF

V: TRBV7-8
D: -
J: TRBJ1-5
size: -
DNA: TGTGCCAGCAGCAGCTTAGAGGGTTTTATAAGCAATCAGCCCCAGCATTTT
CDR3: CASSSLEGFISNQPQHF

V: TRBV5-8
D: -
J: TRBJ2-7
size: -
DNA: TGTGCCAGCAGCTTACAGCCCTACGAGCAGTACTTC
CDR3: CASSLQPYEQYF

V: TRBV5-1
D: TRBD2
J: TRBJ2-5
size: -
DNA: TGCGCCAGCAGCTTATCGTTAGCGGGAGGAGAGACCCAGTACTTC
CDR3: CASSLSLAGGETQYF

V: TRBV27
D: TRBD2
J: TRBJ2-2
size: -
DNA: TGTGCCAGCAGGCGGCAACTAGCGGGAGGGATCGGGGAGCTGTTTTTT
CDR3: CASRRQLAGGIGELFF

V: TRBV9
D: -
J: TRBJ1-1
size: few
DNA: TGTGCCAGCAGCGTAGCGCCACGAGGGAGCACTGAAGCTTTCTTT
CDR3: CASSVAPRGSTEAFF

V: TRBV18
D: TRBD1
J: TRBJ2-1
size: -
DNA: TGTGCCAGCTCACCACTCTCCGGGACAGCAAGCAATGAGCAGTTCTTC
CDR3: CASSPLSGTASNEQFF

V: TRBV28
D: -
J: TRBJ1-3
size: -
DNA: TGTGCCAGCAGTTTTGTTACAGACGGAAACACCATATATTTT
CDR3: CASSFVTDGNTIYF

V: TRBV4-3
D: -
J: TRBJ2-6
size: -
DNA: TGCGCCAGCAGCCAAGATCCCCCTTCAGGGTCTGGGGCCAACGTCCTGACTTTC
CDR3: CASSQDPPSGSGANVLTF

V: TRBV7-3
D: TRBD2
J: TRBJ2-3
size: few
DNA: TGTGCCAGCAGCCCCGTTTTGGGAGGGCCCCCCGGCACAGATACGCAGTATTTT
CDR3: CASSPVLGGPPGTDTQYF

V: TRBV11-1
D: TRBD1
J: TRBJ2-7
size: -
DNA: TGTGCCAGCAGTAAAACCGGGACAGGCCTCTACGAGCAGTACTTC
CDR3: CASSKTGTGLYEQYF